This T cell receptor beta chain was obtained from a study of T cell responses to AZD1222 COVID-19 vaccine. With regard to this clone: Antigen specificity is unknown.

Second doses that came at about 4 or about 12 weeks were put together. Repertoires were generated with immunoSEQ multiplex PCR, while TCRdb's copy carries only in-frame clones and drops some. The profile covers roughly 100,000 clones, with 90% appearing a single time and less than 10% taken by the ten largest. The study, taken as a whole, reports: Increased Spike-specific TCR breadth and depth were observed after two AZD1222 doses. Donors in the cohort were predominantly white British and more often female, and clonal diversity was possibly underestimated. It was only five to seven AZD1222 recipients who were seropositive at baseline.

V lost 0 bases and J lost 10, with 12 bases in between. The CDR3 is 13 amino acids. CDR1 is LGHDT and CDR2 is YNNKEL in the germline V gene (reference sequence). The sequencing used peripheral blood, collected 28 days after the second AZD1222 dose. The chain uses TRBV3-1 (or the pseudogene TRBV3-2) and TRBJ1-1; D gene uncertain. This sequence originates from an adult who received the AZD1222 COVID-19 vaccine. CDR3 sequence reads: CASSQDQRVAAFF. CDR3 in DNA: TGTGCCAGCAGCCAAGATCAAAGGGTGGCAGCTTTCTTT.